The 23 T cell receptor beta chains below were found in one sample sequenced in a study of blood T cell repertoires in COVID-19. The protocol was immunoSEQ multiplex PCR, while the TCRdb copy is restricted to in-frame clones and leaves out a portion. This table holds some 180,000 clones, approximately 85% found once. The specimen was PBMCs or T cells enriched from blood (not recorded which). The receptors shown here come from a man aged 40-55 years who had recovered from COVID-19.

The chain carries TRBV5-4 and TRBJ1-1; no firm D call. V was trimmed by 1 base and J by 0 bases, leaving 10 bases between them. Germline assignment: CDR1 SGHNT and CDR2 YYREEE (reference sequence). This CDR3 has 15 residues. CDR3 protein: CASSLQAVMNTEAFF. CDR3 nucleotides: TGTGCCAGCAGCTTGCAGGCCGTCATGAACACTGAAGCTTTCTTT.

The chain employs TRBV28 and TRBJ2-7; D gene ambiguous. Between the trimmed V and J ends, which lost 6 bases and 7 bases, there was a span of 10 bases. The germline V gene has CDR1 MDHEN and CDR2 SYDVKM. The CDR3 length is 11 residues. The CDR3 sequence: CASRSIGEQYF. The CDR3 bases are TGTGCCAGCAGGTCAATCGGGGAGCAGTACTTC.

The V and J genes are TRBV11-3 and TRBJ2-2, with D perhaps TRBD2 (5 bases). V lost 8 bases, J lost 6 bases, and 10 bases lay in between. Germline V gene data show CDR1 as SGHNT and CDR2 as YENEEA. This CDR3 contains 12 residues. The CDR3 region is CASAIGAGELFF. The CDR3 coding sequence is TGTGCCAGCGCAATCGGGGCCGGGGAGCTGTTTTTT.

This clone has a single count. This chain links TRBV11-3 with TRBJ2-1, with D perhaps matching TRBD2 (6 bases). Trimming pared 1 base from V and 7 bases from J, leaving 11 bases between. Germline assignment: CDR1 SGHNT and CDR2 YENEEA. The CDR3 runs 14 residues. The CDR3 here is CASSLGPGVNEQFF. The CDR3, as DNA: TGTGCCAGCAGCTTAGGCCCGGGAGTGAATGAGCAGTTCTTC.

This rearrangement joins TRBV10-1 to TRBJ1-5; no definite D call. This CDR3 comprises 11 residues. The germline gives CDR1 WNHNN, CDR2 SYGVQD (reference sequence). Trimming removed 6 bases from V and 3 bases from J, with 3 bases in between. CDR3 protein: CASSHNQPQHF. The CDR3 nucleotides read TGCGCCAGCAGCCACAATCAGCCCCAGCATTTT.

J is TRBJ2-7 and V is TRBV7-2; TRBD1 matches at 11 bases. V trimming: 7 bases; J trimming: 5 bases; junction bases outside the gene matches: 4. CDR1 is SGHTA and CDR2 is FQGNSA in the germline V gene. CDR3 length: 13 residues. The CDR3 DNA follows: TGTGCCAGCACCCGGGACAGGGGGGACGAGCAGTACTTC. This gives the protein CASTRDRGDEQYF.

The chain combines TRBV14 with TRBJ1-6, with D maybe TRBD1 (6 bases). V was clipped by 2 bases and J by 0 bases, with 11 bases between them. This CDR3 is 17 amino acids long. The germline CDR1 and CDR2 sequences are SGHDN and FVKESK. CDR3 nucleotide sequence: TGTGCCAGCAGCCAACGGACAGTAAGCTCCTATAATTCACCCCTCCACTTT. Protein product: CASSQRTVSSYNSPLHF.

The J gene is TRBJ2-1, the V gene TRBV19; 7 nucleotides line up with TRBD1. V lost 10 bases and J lost 8; bases outside the gene matches: 17. The CDR3 covers 15 residues. In germline, CDR1 is LNHDA, CDR2 SQIVND (reference sequence). CDR3 region: CATIGGQTPGDEQFF. In DNA form, the CDR3 reads TGTGCCACCATAGGGGGACAGACTCCCGGCGATGAGCAGTTCTTC.

V gene TRBV28 combines with J gene TRBJ1-2; 7 bases map to TRBD1. The trim removed 5 bases at V and 7 bases at J, leaving 4 bases unmatched. CDR1 is MDHEN, CDR2 SYDVKM, per germline. The CDR3 loop spans 12 amino acids. The CDR3 region is CASSQGTVGYTF. CDR3 bases: TGTGCCAGCAGTCAAGGGACAGTTGGCTACACCTTC.

This clone was detected a few times. This chain joins TRBV6-5 and TRBJ1-2, with 8 bases lining up with TRBD1. V lost 8 bases to trimming and J lost 1 base; unmatched junction nucleotides: 9. The CDR3 extends over 15 amino acids. Looked up from germline, CDR1 is MNHEY and CDR2 is SVGAGI. This chain's CDR3 is CASGTGGYLNYGYTF. DNA of the CDR3: TGTGCCAGCGGTACAGGGGGGTATCTTAACTATGGCTACACCTTC.

The V call is TRBV5-1, the J call TRBJ2-5; the D gene is possibly TRBD1 (6 bases). CDR1 SGHRS and CDR2 YFSETQ come from the germline V gene. This CDR3 comprises 13 residues. Between the trimmed V and J ends, which lost 7 bases and 5 bases, there was a span of 15 bases. The CDR3 coding sequence is TGCGCCAGCGCCTATCAGGGGCCGGAGACCCAGTACTTC. This translates into CASAYQGPETQYF.

The chain couples TRBV5-1 to TRBJ1-4; tentative D call: TRBD1 (5 bases). Trimming pared 9 bases from V and 2 bases from J, leaving 17 bases between. CDR3 size: 15 residues. CDR1 SGHRS and CDR2 YFSETQ come from the germline V gene. The CDR3 region is CATSVYWGTNEKLFF. DNA for the CDR3: TGCGCCACCTCCGTGTATTGGGGCACTAATGAAAAACTGTTTTTT.

The chain uses TRBV18 and TRBJ1-5; 7 bases match TRBD1. With 5 bases clipped from V and 11 bases from J, the junction kept 21 bases outside the gene matches. Germline V lookup: CDR1 KGHSH, CDR2 LQKENI. The CDR3 spans 17 residues. For the CDR3, the DNA is TGTGCCAGCTCATCTTTAGCCCAGGACAGGACTTATACGGCCCAGCATTTT. It encodes CASSSLAQDRTYTAQHF.

This clone has only a few counts. The V call is TRBV29-1, the J call TRBJ2-3, with 10 bases aligning to TRBD2. CDR1 and CDR2 (germline): SQVTM, ANQGSEA. The ends lost 5 bases at V and 2 bases at J; junction bases unmatched: 13. This CDR3 is 17 amino acids long. The CDR3 bases are TGCAGCGTTTTCTTAGCGGGGGGCCCGCAAAACACAGATACGCAGTATTTT. This sequence encodes CSVFLAGGPQNTDTQYF.

The gene calls are TRBV28 and TRBJ2-1; D gene unclear. Germline loops: CDR1 MDHEN, CDR2 SYDVKM. Trimming left V 3 bases short and J 1 base short, with 10 bases between. This CDR3 has 15 amino acids. CDR3 loop: CASSFGGLSYNEQFF. In DNA form, the CDR3 reads TGTGCCAGCAGTTTTGGCGGCCTATCCTACAATGAGCAGTTCTTC.

This clone has only a few counts. The V gene is TRBV19, the J gene TRBJ1-1; D unresolved. This CDR3 contains 14 residues. V lost 4 bases and J 5 bases, leaving 14 bases between the germline ends. Germline V gene sequence: CDR1 LNHDA, CDR2 SQIVND (reference sequence). In DNA form, the CDR3 reads TGTGCCAGTAGTACCCCGACCGTGCGGACTGAAGCTTTCTTT. Translating gives CASSTPTVRTEAFF.

This chain joins TRBV27 and TRBJ2-3; 13 bases are shared with TRBD2. CDR1 is MNHEY, CDR2 SMNVEV, per germline (reference sequence). Trimming removed 3 bases from V and 7 bases from J; junction bases left unmatched: 10. There are 17 residues in the CDR3. The CDR3: CASSFVLAGGPGYTQYF. As DNA, the CDR3 is TGTGCCAGCAGTTTTGTACTAGCGGGAGGGCCTGGATATACGCAGTATTTT.

The rearrangement uses TRBV6-5 and TRBJ2-7; 15 nucleotides agree with TRBD2. V lost 4 bases and J lost 5; bases outside the gene matches: 3. CDR3 length: 15 residues. The germline CDR1 and CDR2 sequences are MNHEY and SVGAGI. The CDR3 sequence: CASSSGLAGGHEQYF. DNA for the CDR3: TGTGCCAGCAGTTCGGGACTAGCGGGAGGCCACGAGCAGTACTTC.

The CDR3, as DNA: TGTGCCAGCAGTTTGGGGCTAAATCAGCCCCAGCATTTT. Protein: CASSLGLNQPQHF. The gene calls are TRBV27 and TRBJ1-5; maybe TRBD1 (5 bases). The CDR3 length is 13 residues. Germline loops: CDR1 MNHEY, CDR2 SMNVEV (reference sequence). The V end was cut by 3 bases, the J end by 4 bases, with 7 bases between.

This clone is a singleton in its sample. The gene calls are TRBV6-6 and TRBJ1-1; D is possibly TRBD1 (5 bases). From germline, CDR1 is MNHNY and CDR2 SVGAGI (reference sequence). The CDR3 has 16 residues. V lost 4 bases and J lost 6, with 21 bases in between. Written as DNA, the CDR3 is TGTGCCAGCAGTTTCCCGACAGAACCACCCCCGTCTGAAGCTTTCTTT. Encoded protein: CASSFPTEPPPSEAFF.

The DNA for the CDR3 is TGCGCCAGCAGCCAAGAAGGGGTTCCCTACTATGGCTACACCTTC. It is translated as CASSQEGVPYYGYTF. The chain couples TRBV4-1 to TRBJ1-2, with D possibly TRBD1 on 5 matching bases. This CDR3 is 15 amino acids long. CDR1 and CDR2 from the germline V gene are MGHRA and YSYEKL. Trimming pared 0 bases from V and 3 bases from J, leaving 11 bases between.

The table lists this clone with a few counts. The chain has TRBV7-9 and TRBJ2-5; unclear D gene. The ends were cut back, 0 bases at V and 1 base at J, with 6 bases in the middle. The CDR3 has 14 residues. The germline V gene has CDR1 SEHNR and CDR2 FQNEAQ (reference sequence). For the CDR3, the DNA is TGTGCCAGCAGCTTAGCCAGTGGCCAAGAGACCCAGTACTTC. It encodes CASSLASGQETQYF.

The J gene is TRBJ1-5, the V gene TRBV2; 7 positions agree with TRBD1. V dropped 6 bases and J dropped 2; count of bases not matched to a gene: 7. The CDR3 loop spans 15 amino acids. The V gene's germline CDR1 is SNHLY and CDR2 FYNNEI. Written as DNA, the CDR3 is TGTGCCAGCAGAGATCAGGGGGTAGGCAATCAGCCCCAGCATTTT. Its translation: CASRDQGVGNQPQHF. The variable domain in full, with the rest retrieved from reference TRBV2 and TRBJ1-5, is EPEVTQTPSHQVTQMGQEVILRCVPISNHLYFYWYRQILGQKVEFLVSFYNNEISEKSEIFDDQFSVERPDGSNFTLKIRSTKLEDSAMYFCASRDQGVGNQPQHFGDGTRLSIL.